This record concerns one TCR beta chain sequence. What it recognizes is unknown. This sample was taken from a study of cytomegalovirus exposure and HLA in healthy donors. Study-level findings and limits: Rarity marked most TCR sequences, yet some public TCRs occurred in many donors. A later analysis showed TCR association rates differing by HLA locus, peaking at DRB1 and lowest at HLA-C.

Vbeta (60) and Jbeta (13) primers were used in the PCR. Data came from immunoSEQ multiplex PCR; TCRdb stores just in-frame clones and leaves some out. The table counts 150,000 to 200,000 clones; 1.3% lies in the top ten. The CDR3 totals 19 residues. Germline V gives CDR1 MGHRA, CDR2 YSYEKL. Deletions cut 5 bases from V and 4 bases from J, with 29 bases between. The TCR was taken from a woman in her sixties in good health and CMV-seronegative. The sample comprised PBMCs. The V and J genes are TRBV4-1 and TRBJ1-2, with D perhaps TRBD1 (5 bases). The CDR3 DNA reads as TGCGCCAGCAGCTTGGGGGGGTACCTTTCGGGGGAAGATAGCTATGGCTACACCTTC. Residues: CASSLGGYLSGEDSYGYTF.